This T cell receptor (beta chain) was documented in a study of vaccination and CD4 T cells after COVID-19. Oncomine TCR Beta short-read sequencing was applied to DNA from cultured CD4+ T cells. TCRdb passed the PCR reads through MiXCR, listing each CDR3 protein once. The sample carries about 16,000 distinct CDR3 sequences, about 60% recorded once. CDR1 MDHEN and CDR2 SYDVKM come from the germline V gene. V dropped 3 bases and J dropped 2 bases, with 24 bases sitting between them. This CDR3 contains 19 residues. Treatment in this sample: roughly nine-day PBMC culture with coronavirus spike peptide pools or control peptides (ViraFEST assay). Regarding this clonotype: Its specificity is unknown.

The genes are TRBV28 and TRBJ2-3, with D possibly matching TRBD2 (7 bases). This receptor was taken from a human donor who had recovered from COVID-19. Input material: CD4+ T cells from blood, cultured in vitro. CDR3 DNA: TGTGCCAGCAGTTTTTCGGCCCAGGCGGGGGCCTCCCTCACAGATACGCAGTATTTT. This encodes CASSFSAQAGASLTDTQYF.